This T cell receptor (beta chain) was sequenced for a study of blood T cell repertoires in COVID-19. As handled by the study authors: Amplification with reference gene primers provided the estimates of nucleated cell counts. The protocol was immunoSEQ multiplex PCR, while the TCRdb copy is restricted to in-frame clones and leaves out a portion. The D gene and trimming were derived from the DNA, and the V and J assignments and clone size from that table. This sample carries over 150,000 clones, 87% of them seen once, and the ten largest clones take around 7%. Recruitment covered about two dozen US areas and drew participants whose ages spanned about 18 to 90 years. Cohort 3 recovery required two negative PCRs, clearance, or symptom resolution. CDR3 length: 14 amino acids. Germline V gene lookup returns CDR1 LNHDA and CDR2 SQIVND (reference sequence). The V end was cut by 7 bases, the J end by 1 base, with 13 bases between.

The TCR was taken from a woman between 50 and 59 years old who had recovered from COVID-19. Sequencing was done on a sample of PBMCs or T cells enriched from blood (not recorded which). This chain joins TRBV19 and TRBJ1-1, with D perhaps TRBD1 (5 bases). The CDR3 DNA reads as TGTGCCAGTACAAGGGGCAGAGAGAACACTGAAGCTTTCTTT. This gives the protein CASTRGRENTEAFF.